The 24 T cell receptor beta chains listed next were all sequenced from one sample in a study of shared clonotypes between healthy human individuals. Generated by immunoSEQ multiplex PCR, the TCRdb table keeps only in-frame clones and is missing some. This sample has about 1 million clones, with more than 65% found just once. The sequencing sample was made of memory CD4+ T cells sorted from blood. Subset meaning: CD45RA-negative fraction. Receptors were obtained from a man in his late teens or twenties in good health.

The chain uses TRBV7-8 and TRBJ2-7; the match to TRBD2 covers 11 bases. The CDR3 runs 18 residues. V shed 2 bases, J shed 1 base, and the junction held 10 bases outside the gene matches. CDR1 SGHVS and CDR2 FQNEAQ come from the germline V gene. The CDR3 loop is CASSLFSSGTSGSYEQYF. CDR3 DNA: TGTGCCAGCAGCTTATTTTCCTCCGGGACTAGCGGTTCCTACGAGCAGTACTTC.

V and J are TRBV7-9 and TRBJ1-4; TRBD1 might be the D (6 bases). V gave up 5 bases and J gave up 5 bases, with 12 bases separating them. The germline V gene has CDR1 SEHNR and CDR2 FQNEAQ (reference sequence). This CDR3 is built from 14 residues. CDR3 region: CASSTPGANEKLFF. CDR3 nucleotides: TGTGCCAGCAGCACTCCGGGGGCGAATGAAAAACTGTTTTTT.

In this sample, this clone turned up a few times. The CDR3 here is CASSLGYDQYF. The CDR3 nucleotides read TGTGCCAGCAGCTTGGGGTACGACCAGTACTTC. The rearrangement joins TRBV5-6 to TRBJ2-5; D not resolved. The CDR3 runs to 11 residues. CDR1 is SGHDT and CDR2 is YYEEEE in the germline V gene. Trimming removed 0 bases from V and 10 bases from J, with 7 bases in between.

The CDR3 here is CASSEAGVLVGKNIQYF. CDR3 in DNA: TGTGCCAGCAGTGAGGCAGGAGTTTTGGTCGGCAAAAACATTCAGTACTTC. The chain employs TRBV2 and TRBJ2-4; D not certain. This CDR3 region has 17 residues. V dropped 3 bases and J dropped 3 bases, with 18 bases sitting between them. Germline values: CDR1 SNHLY, CDR2 FYNNEI.

V is TRBV2 and J is TRBJ2-5; D gene ambiguous. The CDR3 has 13 amino acids. In germline, CDR1 is SNHLY, CDR2 FYNNEI. Trimming stripped 7 bases from V and 6 bases from J, with 15 bases between. The CDR3 sequence: CASTRTDAKTQYF. DNA for the CDR3: TGTGCCAGCACTCGGACGGACGCGAAGACCCAGTACTTC.

V usage is TRBV5-4 and J usage is TRBJ1-6; the D is unclear. The length of the CDR3 is 14 residues. With 4 bases removed from V and 7 bases from J, the gap between germline ends came to 12 bases. Germline CDR1 SGHNT, CDR2 YYREEE (reference sequence). In DNA, the CDR3 is TGTGCCAGCAGCCCAAACGCGGGGAATTCACCCCTCCACTTT. It is translated as CASSPNAGNSPLHF.

Here the CDR3 DNA reads TGTGCCAGCAGCTTGGTTTCGGGCGGGGTCGAGCAGTACTTC. Translating gives CASSLVSGGVEQYF. The chain joins TRBV5-5 to TRBJ2-7, with a possible D match to TRBD2 (6 bases). This CDR3 is 14 amino acids long. Between the trimmed V and J ends, which lost 0 bases and 6 bases, there was a span of 13 bases. CDR1 is SGHKS and CDR2 is YYEKEE in the germline V gene (reference sequence).

Regarding this clone: Given a much more abundant clone one base away, this may be a read error. The V gene is TRBV5-6, the J gene TRBJ2-7; D is undetermined. This CDR3 contains 11 residues. V lost 2 bases, J lost 3 bases, and 3 bases lay in between. CDR1 and CDR2 (germline): SGHDT, YYEEEE. CDR3 bases: TGTGCCAGCAGCTTATTCTACGAGCAGTACTTC. Its translation: CASSLFYEQYF.

The chain carries TRBV11-1 and TRBJ2-7, with TRBD1 matching 7 bases. Germline CDR1 is SGHAT and CDR2 is FQDESV (reference sequence). The CDR3 has 13 residues. Trimming at V came to 5 bases and at J to 5 bases, leaving 6 bases not matched to a gene. CDR3 sequence (DNA): TGTGCCAGCAGCGTAGACAGGGATCACGAGCAGTACTTC. It specifies CASSVDRDHEQYF.

The chain links TRBV6-6 to TRBJ2-7; weak D call: TRBD2 (5 bases). This CDR3 region has 15 residues. Germline assignment: CDR1 MNHNY and CDR2 SVGAGI (reference sequence). Trimming cost V 0 bases and J 2 bases, with 11 bases left between them. This CDR3 is CASSYSGLGTYEQYF. CDR3 DNA sequence: TGTGCCAGCAGTTACTCTGGACTTGGGACCTACGAGCAGTACTTC.

The rearrangement links TRBV5-1 to TRBJ1-6, with a weak D call TRBD1 (5 bases). There are 14 residues in the CDR3. Germline CDR1 is SGHRS and CDR2 is YFSETQ. Between the trimmed V and J ends, which lost 3 bases and 10 bases, there was a span of 14 bases. The CDR3 DNA sequence: TGCGCCAGCAGCTCCCAGGTGGGGGGATCACCCCTCCACTTT. It encodes CASSSQVGGSPLHF.

This clone was seen many times. This chain links TRBV25-1 with TRBJ1-5; D unclear. CDR1 MGHDK and CDR2 SYGVNS come from the germline V gene. The CDR3 runs to 15 residues. The V gene lost 3 bases and the J gene lost 0 bases, with 9 bases spanning the gap. The CDR3 DNA reads TGTGCCAGCAGTGATGAGGGATATAGCAATCAGCCCCAGCATTTT. It codes for CASSDEGYSNQPQHF. Based on the CDR3 plus reference TRBV25-1 and TRBJ1-5, the full variable domain is EADIYQTPRYLVIGTGKKITLECSQTMGHDKMYWYQQDPGMELHLIHYSYGVNSTEKGDLSSESTVSRIRTEHFPLTLESARPSHTSQYLCASSDEGYSNQPQHFGDGTRLSIL.

This sequence joins TRBV6-1 and TRBJ2-7; D not certain. Germline lookup yields CDR1 MNHNS and CDR2 SASEGT. Between the trimmed V and J ends, which lost 5 bases and 3 bases, there was a span of 8 bases. This CDR3 contains 12 residues. This CDR3 reads CASSKTYYEQYF. The CDR3 DNA is TGTGCCAGCAGTAAGACCTACTACGAGCAGTACTTC.

This clone was counted once. The gene calls are TRBV5-1 and TRBJ2-3; 8 bases are a match to TRBD2. The length of the CDR3 is 15 residues. With V trimmed by 3 bases and J by 2 bases, 5 bases remained unmatched. The germline CDR1 and CDR2 sequences are SGHRS and YFSETQ. In DNA form, the CDR3 reads TGCGCCAGCAGCTCGATAGCGGGGATCACAGATACGCAGTATTTT. Translated: CASSSIAGITDTQYF.

V and J are TRBV6-1 and TRBJ2-2; TRBD1 matches 7 bases. The V gene end was trimmed by 7 bases and the J gene end by 4 bases; junction bases not matched to a gene: 9. The CDR3 spans 15 residues. In germline, CDR1 is MNHNS, CDR2 SASEGT. The CDR3 sequence is CASNPRQGTTGELFF. The CDR3 bases are TGTGCCAGCAATCCCCGACAGGGCACCACCGGGGAGCTGTTTTTT.

This rearrangement joins TRBV7-6 to TRBJ2-3; TRBD2 agrees at 7 bases. Per germline, CDR1 SGHVS and CDR2 FNYEAQ. Trimming at V came to 7 bases and at J to 9 bases, leaving 22 bases not matched to a gene. This CDR3 has 17 amino acids. CDR3 bases: TGTGCCAGCACCGCGGGGATAACTAGCGAGGGCACGTCGACGCAGTATTTT. Translating gives CASTAGITSEGTSTQYF.

CDR3 sequence reads: CASSPTLGNIQYF. The CDR3 region has the DNA TGTGCCAGCAGCCCAACCTTGGGAAACATTCAGTACTTC. This chain joins TRBV14 and TRBJ2-4, with unresolved D. The CDR3 covers 13 residues. V lost 4 bases, J lost 6 bases, and 10 bases lay in between. Germline-derived CDR1 and CDR2 are SGHDN and FVKESK.

V is TRBV28 and J is TRBJ2-5; D gene ambiguous. There are 15 residues in the CDR3. The V gene's germline CDR1 is MDHEN and CDR2 SYDVKM. Trimming stripped 7 bases from V and 4 bases from J, with 19 bases between. The CDR3 nucleotides read TGTGCCAGCACCCGGGCAGGCAAGGTTGCAGAGACCCAGTACTTC. Translated, it gives CASTRAGKVAETQYF.

This clone was seen more than once but under ten times. This rearrangement joins TRBV10-3 to TRBJ2-4; D not resolved. Deletions cut 3 bases from V and 0 bases from J, with 9 bases between. The CDR3 totals 15 residues. CDR1 and CDR2 (germline): ENHRY, SYGVKD. Here the CDR3 DNA reads TGTGCCATCAGTGACTCGGCGTTAGCCAAAAACATTCAGTACTTC. It is translated as CAISDSALAKNIQYF.

The CDR3 region is CASSSSGLSYNEQFF. The CDR3 DNA reads as TGTGCCAGCAGTTCTAGCGGGCTCTCCTACAATGAGCAGTTCTTC. The chain employs TRBV6-5 and TRBJ2-1; 8 bases map to TRBD2. This CDR3 has 15 amino acids. V shed 4 bases and J 0 bases; nucleotides not matched to a gene: 2. Germline CDR1 and CDR2: MNHEY and SVGAGI.

The gene calls are TRBV6-5 and TRBJ2-3; D possibly uses TRBD1 or TRBD2 (6 bases each). V was pared by 6 bases and J by 1 base, with 14 bases between. CDR3 size: 15 residues. Germline V gene sequence: CDR1 MNHEY, CDR2 SVGAGI. The CDR3 region has the DNA TGTGCCAGCAGATTAGGGGGAGGAGGCACAGATACGCAGTATTTT. Residues: CASRLGGGGTDTQYF.

This clone was observed a handful of times. This same CDR3 is encoded by further DNA sequences in the sample. CDR3 nucleotide sequence: TGTGCCAGCAGCTCGCGCCCAGGGAGGTCTGGAAACACCATATATTTT. Its protein product is CASSSRPGRSGNTIYF. V gene TRBV7-2 combines with J gene TRBJ1-3; D possibly corresponds to TRBD1 (5 bases). This CDR3 has 16 residues. Germline V CDR1 and CDR2: SGHTA, FQGNSA. V lost 4 bases and J 1 base, leaving 14 bases between the germline ends.

CDR3: CAWGKTGGTGELFF. CDR3 sequence (DNA): TGTGCCTGGGGAAAGACAGGGGGGACCGGGGAGCTGTTTTTT. The gene calls are TRBV30 and TRBJ2-2; TRBD1 aligns across 9 bases. J lost 5 bases, V lost 5 bases, and 6 bases had no gene match. The length of the CDR3 is 14 residues. Per the germline V gene, CDR1 is GTSNPN and CDR2 is SVGIG (reference sequence). The whole variable domain, remainder taken from reference TRBV30 and TRBJ2-2, is SQTIHQWPATLVQPVGSPLSLECTVEGTSNPNLYWYRQAAGRGLQLLFYSVGIGQISSEVPQNLSASRPQDRQFILSSKKLLLSDSGFYLCAWGKTGGTGELFFGEGSRLTVL.

This chain joins TRBV4-3 and TRBJ1-4; TRBD1 is a possible D gene (5 bases). Germline CDR1 is LGHNA and CDR2 is YSLEER. V was trimmed by 4 bases and J by 12 bases, leaving 18 bases between them. The CDR3 covers 14 residues. CDR3 loop: CASSRGTSGNELFF. CDR3 sequence (DNA): TGCGCCAGCAGCCGCGGGACTAGCGGGAACGAACTGTTTTTT.